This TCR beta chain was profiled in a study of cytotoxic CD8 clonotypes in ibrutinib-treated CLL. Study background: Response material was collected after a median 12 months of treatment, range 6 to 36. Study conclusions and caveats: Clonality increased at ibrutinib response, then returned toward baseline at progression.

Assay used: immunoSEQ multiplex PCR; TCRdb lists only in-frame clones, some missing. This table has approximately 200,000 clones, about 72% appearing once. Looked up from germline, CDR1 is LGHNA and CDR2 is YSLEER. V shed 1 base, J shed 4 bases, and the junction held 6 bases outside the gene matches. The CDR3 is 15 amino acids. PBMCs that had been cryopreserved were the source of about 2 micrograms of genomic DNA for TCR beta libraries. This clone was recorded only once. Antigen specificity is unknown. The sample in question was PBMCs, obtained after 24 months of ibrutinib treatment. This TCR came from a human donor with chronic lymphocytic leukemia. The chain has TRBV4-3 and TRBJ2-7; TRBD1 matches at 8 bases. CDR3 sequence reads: CASSQVFRGQYEQYF. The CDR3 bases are TGCGCCAGCAGCCAAGTTTTCAGGGGGCAGTACGAGCAGTACTTC.